Listed below are T cell receptor beta chains from one sample, sequenced in a study of blood T cell repertoires in COVID-19. Assay: immunoSEQ multiplex PCR; the TCRdb copy retains only in-frame clones and omits some. The sample includes about 160,000 clones, more than 75% of them seen just once. The specimen was peripheral blood. The receptor set was obtained from a man in his 60s with active or convalescent COVID-19. Both conserved end residues are part of each CDR3. The D gene is left open where the match is weak. Only part of the rows carry a size: once, few, many, or a class if the clone is expanded.

V gene: TRBV2; clone size: NA; D gene: TRBD1; J gene: TRBJ1-1; CDR3 DNA: TGTGCCAGCAGAGGGGAACCGGGACAGATGAACACTGAAGCTTTCTTT; CDR3 protein: CASRGEPGQMNTEAFF
V gene: TRBV3-1/TRBV3-2; clone size: NA; D gene: TRBD1; J gene: TRBJ2-2; CDR3 DNA: TGTGCCAGCAGCCAAGTACCTCCAGGGGGATTAAACACCGGGGAGCTGTTTTTT; CDR3 protein: CASSQVPPGGLNTGELFF
V gene: TRBV6-5; clone size: NA; D gene: NA; J gene: TRBJ2-4; CDR3 DNA: TGTGCCAGCAGACCGACAGGTGAAGGGAACATTCAGTACTTC; CDR3 protein: CASRPTGEGNIQYF
V gene: TRBV7-2; clone size: NA; D gene: NA; J gene: TRBJ2-7; CDR3 DNA: TGTGCCAGCAGCCCCAGACTAGGAACCTACGAGCAGTACTTC; CDR3 protein: CASSPRLGTYEQYF
V gene: TRBV7-2; clone size: NA; D gene: NA; J gene: TRBJ1-2; CDR3 DNA: TGTGCCAGCAGCTTAGAGCTTTATGGCTACACCTTC; CDR3 protein: CASSLELYGYTF
V gene: TRBV6-1; clone size: NA; D gene: NA; J gene: TRBJ1-2; CDR3 DNA: TGTGCCAGCAGTGAAGCGGGGGGGGGCCTGGGCTATGGCTACACCTTC; CDR3 protein: CASSEAGGGLGYGYTF
V gene: TRBV10-3; clone size: NA; D gene: TRBD1; J gene: TRBJ1-4; CDR3 DNA: TGTGCCATCAGTGCCAGCAGGGGGCTTAATGAAAAACTGTTTTTT; CDR3 protein: CAISASRGLNEKLFF
V gene: TRBV7-2; clone size: NA; D gene: TRBD1; J gene: TRBJ1-6; CDR3 DNA: TGTGCCAGCAGCTTATTCGGACAGGGGGCTTATTCACCCCTCCACTTT; CDR3 protein: CASSLFGQGAYSPLHF
V gene: TRBV5-1; clone size: once; D gene: NA; J gene: TRBJ1-3; CDR3 DNA: TGCGCCAGCACGCGGACGGGAAACTCTGGAAACACCATATATTTT; CDR3 protein: CASTRTGNSGNTIYF
V gene: TRBV23-1; clone size: NA; D gene: TRBD1; J gene: TRBJ2-7; CDR3 DNA: TGCGCCAGCAGTCACGGGGGGACAGGGGGCGAATTAGATAGAGGGTCCTACGAGCAGTACTTC; CDR3 protein: CASSHGGTGGELDRGSYEQYF
V gene: TRBV9; clone size: NA; D gene: NA; J gene: TRBJ2-1; CDR3 DNA: TGTGCCAGCAGCGTAGGGGCAGGGCCCTTAAGGTACAATGAGCAGTTCTTC; CDR3 protein: CASSVGAGPLRYNEQFF
V gene: TRBV3-1/TRBV3-2; clone size: NA; D gene: NA; J gene: TRBJ1-4; CDR3 DNA: TGTGCCAGCAGCCAAGGAGTCCCAGGGACTAATGAAAAACTGTTTTTT; CDR3 protein: CASSQGVPGTNEKLFF
V gene: TRBV2; clone size: once; D gene: NA; J gene: TRBJ1-5; CDR3 DNA: TGTGCCAGCAGTGTGAGCGAGGTTAGGAGCAATCAGCCCCAGCATTTT; CDR3 protein: CASSVSEVRSNQPQHF
V gene: TRBV19; clone size: NA; D gene: TRBD1; J gene: TRBJ2-3; CDR3 DNA: TGTGCCAGTAGTAGGTTTGTGGGCACAGGGGATAAGCCAGATACGCAGTATTTT; CDR3 protein: CASSRFVGTGDKPDTQYF
V gene: TRBV18; clone size: NA; D gene: NA; J gene: TRBJ2-1; CDR3 DNA: TGTGCCAGCTCACCATCGTCGGGGTCGAATAATGAGCAGTTCTTC; CDR3 protein: CASSPSSGSNNEQFF